This T cell receptor (beta chain) was identified during a study of blood T cell repertoires in COVID-19. The overall study: The United States, Italy and Spain supplied acute and convalescent COVID-19 samples. The analysed material was cDNA or gDNA that came from T cells, B-cell-depleted T cells, or PBMCs.

Original handling: Reference gene primers were amplified, and this amplification served to estimate nucleated cell counts. Sequencing used immunoSEQ multiplex PCR; TCRdb keeps in-frame clones, though not all of them. That table is the source of V, J and clone size, and D and trimming were worked out from the DNA. The profile shows under 450,000 clones, roughly 88% of them singletons. Enrollment of patients from Seattle took place during active infection, with longitudinal follow-up. With V trimmed by 6 bases and J by 4 bases, 6 bases remained unmatched. Germline V gene lookup returns CDR1 SNHLY and CDR2 FYNNEI. The CDR3 is 15 residues long.

Material: peripheral blood. This sequence joins TRBV2 and TRBJ1-4; 9 bases are a match to TRBD1. The receptor's source is a woman between 45 and 65 years old with COVID-19, enrolled during active disease. The CDR3 sequence is CASRRQGGGNEKLFF. In DNA, the CDR3 is TGTGCCAGCAGGCGACAGGGGGGGGGTAATGAAAAACTGTTTTTT.